The 7 T cell receptor beta chains presented below share a single source sample, sequenced in a study of T cells in Graves' hyperthyroidism and ophthalmopathy. Regions amplified from RNA transcripts were the TCR beta CDR3 regions. The TCR CDR3 was amplified in a first-round RT-PCR using the HTBI primer set. One entry per CDR3 protein results from TCRdb running MiXCR on the multiplex PCR reads. In the table there are over 500,000 distinct CDR3 sequences, around 43% of which are singletons. The specimen sequenced was peripheral blood or thyroid tissue (not recorded which). The receptor set was obtained from an adult woman with Graves' disease, either hyperthyroidism or ophthalmopathy (not recorded which).

V is TRBV2 and J is TRBJ1-5; D perhaps matches TRBD1 (5 bases). Germline V CDR1 and CDR2: SNHLY, FYNNEI. The CDR3 runs to 14 residues. V shed 6 bases and J shed 9 bases, with 18 bases lying between them. The CDR3 region is CASSGTMGTGPQHF. CDR3 nucleotide sequence: TGTGCCAGCAGCGGAACCATGGGGACGGGGCCCCAGCATTTT.

This chain joins TRBV2 and TRBJ1-5, with TRBD1 matching over 8 bases. V was clipped by 7 bases and J by 8 bases; unmatched bases: 13. The V gene's germline CDR1 is SNHLY and CDR2 FYNNEI. The CDR3 covers 15 residues. The CDR3 sequence is CASKGQGQAFEPQHF. Written as DNA, the CDR3 is TGTGCCAGCAAAGGGCAGGGACAGGCATTTGAGCCCCAGCATTTT.

This clonotype was counted only a few times. A much larger clone differs by one base, so this may be a read error. This chain connects TRBV10-3 to TRBJ2-2; no reliable D call. The ends were cut back, 8 bases at V and 8 bases at J, with 0 bases in the middle. Germline assignment: CDR1 ENHRY and CDR2 SYGVKD. The CDR3 totals 8 residues. In nucleotides, the CDR3 is TGTGCCATCGGGGAGCTGTTTTTT. As protein: CAIGELFF.

The rearrangement joins TRBV20-1 to TRBJ2-5; 11 bases fit TRBD1. CDR1 and CDR2 (germline): DFQATT, SNEGSKA (reference sequence). The CDR3 sequence is 14 residues long. The trim removed 4 bases at V and 4 bases at J, leaving 5 bases unmatched. The CDR3 sequence: CSATGQGGGETQYF. DNA of the CDR3: TGCAGTGCTACGGGACAGGGGGGGGGAGAGACCCAGTACTTC.

The V and J genes are TRBV2 and TRBJ2-7; D may be TRBD2 (6 bases). The CDR3 is made up of 15 amino acids. Per the germline V gene, CDR1 is SNHLY and CDR2 is FYNNEI. The V gene lost 3 bases and the J gene lost 0 bases, with 12 bases spanning the gap. The CDR3 DNA sequence: TGTGCCAGCAGTGATTGGGCGGGAAGCTCCTACGAGCAGTACTTC. Its protein product is CASSDWAGSSYEQYF.

V gene TRBV30 combines with J gene TRBJ1-1, with D perhaps matching TRBD1 (6 bases). Deletions cut 0 bases from V and 7 bases from J, with 9 bases between. This CDR3 comprises 12 residues. Germline-derived CDR1 and CDR2 are GTSNPN and SVGIG (reference sequence). The CDR3 region has the DNA TGTGCCTGGAGTGTAGGGGGGAATGAAGCTTTCTTT. This translates into CAWSVGGNEAFF.

In this sample, this clonotype turned up a few times. The V gene is TRBV20-1, the J gene TRBJ2-5; 8 bases fit TRBD2. The CDR3 loop spans 15 amino acids. Germline CDR1 and CDR2: DFQATT and SNEGSKA (reference sequence). V shed 2 bases and J 1 base; nucleotides not matched to a gene: 6. The CDR3 here is CSARRGSGTQETQYF. DNA for the CDR3: TGCAGTGCTAGAAGGGGTAGCGGGACCCAAGAGACCCAGTACTTC.